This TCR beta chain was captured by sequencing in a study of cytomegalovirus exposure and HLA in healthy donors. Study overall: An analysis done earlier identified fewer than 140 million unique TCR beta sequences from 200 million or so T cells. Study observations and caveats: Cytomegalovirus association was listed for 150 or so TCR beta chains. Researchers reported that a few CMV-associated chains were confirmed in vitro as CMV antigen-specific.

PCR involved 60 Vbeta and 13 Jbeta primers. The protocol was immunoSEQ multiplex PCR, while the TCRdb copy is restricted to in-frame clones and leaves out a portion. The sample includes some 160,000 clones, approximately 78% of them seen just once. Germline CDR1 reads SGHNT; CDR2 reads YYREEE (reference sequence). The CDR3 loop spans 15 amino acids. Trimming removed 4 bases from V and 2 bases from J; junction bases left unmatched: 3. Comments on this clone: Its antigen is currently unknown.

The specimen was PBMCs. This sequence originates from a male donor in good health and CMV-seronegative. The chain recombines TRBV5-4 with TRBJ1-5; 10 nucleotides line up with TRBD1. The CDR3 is CASSPGQGGNQPQHF. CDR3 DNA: TGTGCCAGCAGCCCCGGACAGGGGGGCAATCAGCCCCAGCATTTT.